This T cell receptor (beta chain) was sequenced for a study of shared clonotypes between healthy human individuals. Overall study findings and caveats: Compared with memory subsets, naive subsets generally had larger estimated richness.

Concerning this clone: The antigen is undetermined.

A split of CD4+ cells into CD45RA+ naive and CD45RA-negative memory subsets was performed. Replicate sorted-subset PCRs were loaded with roughly 200 ng DNA, tens of thousands of T cell genomes. Clones were sequenced by immunoSEQ multiplex PCR, and TCRdb holds only the in-frame ones, with some missing. This repertoire shows under 1,100,000 clones, about 84% found once; its top ten account for under 0.8%. Trimming shortened V by 4 bases and J by 0 bases, and 5 bases separated the two germline ends. The CDR3 extends over 13 amino acids. Germline V gives CDR1 SGHRS, CDR2 YFSETQ. The chain carries TRBV5-1 and TRBJ2-1; D call uncertain. Sequenced input: memory CD4+ T cells from PBMCs. The subset denotes: CD45RA-negative fraction. The TCR comes from a man younger than 35 in good health. Some clones in this sample may be carry-over from other donors' samples. The CDR3 sequence is CASSESSYNEQFF. The CDR3 bases are TGCGCCAGCAGCGAGAGCTCCTACAATGAGCAGTTCTTC.